This T cell receptor beta chain originates from a study of blood T cell repertoires in COVID-19. Study context: The United States, Italy and Spain supplied acute and convalescent COVID-19 samples. Sample material is recorded as cDNA or gDNA derived from T cells, B-cell-depleted T cells, or PBMCs.

The CDR3 sequence is 19 residues long. Germline V CDR1 and CDR2: SGHNT, YYREEE (reference sequence). The trim removed 2 bases at V and 0 bases at J, leaving 13 bases unmatched. Per the original methods: Quantification of nucleated cells was approximated via reference gene primer amplification. Sequencing used immunoSEQ multiplex PCR; TCRdb keeps in-frame clones, though not all of them. V, J and clone size derive from that table, while D and trimming were established from the DNA sequence. The sample holds about 110,000 clones; 70% to 90% are singletons and the top ten take 4% to 5%. Sequencing used peripheral blood. The sequence was obtained from a human donor in a cohort sampled during active COVID-19. This chain joins TRBV5-4 and TRBJ2-4, with 8 bases aligning to TRBD2. The CDR3 DNA reads TGTGCCAGCAGCTTCGCGGGTACTAGCGGACCTTTAGCCAAAAACATTCAGTACTTC. The encoded protein is CASSFAGTSGPLAKNIQYF.